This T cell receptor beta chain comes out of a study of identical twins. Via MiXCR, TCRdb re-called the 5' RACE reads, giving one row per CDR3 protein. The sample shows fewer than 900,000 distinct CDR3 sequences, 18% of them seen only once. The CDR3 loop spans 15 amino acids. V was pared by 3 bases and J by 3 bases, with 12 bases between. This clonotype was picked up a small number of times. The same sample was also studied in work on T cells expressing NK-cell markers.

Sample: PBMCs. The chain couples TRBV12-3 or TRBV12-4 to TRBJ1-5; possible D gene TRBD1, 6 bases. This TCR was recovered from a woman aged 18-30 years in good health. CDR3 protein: CASSFRRDNNQPQHF. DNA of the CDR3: TGTGCCAGCAGTTTTCGGAGGGACAACAATCAGCCCCAGCATTTT.